This paragraph covers one TCR beta chain sequence. Its target is unknown. The PCR had 60 Vbeta and 13 Jbeta primers. The protocol was immunoSEQ multiplex PCR, while the TCRdb copy is restricted to in-frame clones and leaves out a portion. Of over 150,000 clones listed, around 76% are singletons. This sample is drawn from a study of cytomegalovirus exposure and HLA in healthy donors. Study findings and constraints: Later on, a genetic analysis was performed. It linked a missense variant in DCLRE1C with V- and J-gene trimming of TCR beta. Exclusion as indistinguishable affected some V segments, including TRBV6-2 and TRBV6-3.

Germline trimming cut 7 bases from V and 1 base from J; bases unmatched to any gene: 6. Germline V gives CDR1 MNHEY, CDR2 SMNVEV (reference sequence). The CDR3 has 14 residues. This TCR was sampled from a man aged 60 to 69 in good health and CMV-seronegative. This chain connects TRBV27 to TRBJ1-1; 7 bases are shared with TRBD1. What was sequenced was PBMCs. In DNA, the CDR3 is TGTGCCAGCACCGCCGGGGACAGGAACACTGAAGCTTTCTTT. Encoded protein: CASTAGDRNTEAFF.